The 10 T cell receptor beta chains reported below all come from one sample, sequenced in a study of identical twins. A single record per CDR3 protein comes from TCRdb applying MiXCR to the 5' RACE reads. The sample records a few hundred thousand distinct CDR3 sequences, approximately 25% being singletons. The same data also contributed to another study, on T cells expressing NK-cell markers.

What was sequenced was CD4+ T cells sorted from blood. The receptors here all came from a young woman in good health.

This clonotype was seen only a few times. V usage is TRBV12-3 or TRBV12-4 and J usage is TRBJ1-1; D remains ambiguous. This CDR3 has 15 residues. Trimming took off 6 bases at V and 2 bases at J, with 16 bases between the two ends. The CDR3 spells CASRRWAGTNTEAFF. Here the CDR3 DNA reads TGTGCCAGCAGACGGTGGGCAGGTACCAACACTGAAGCTTTCTTT.

This clonotype has more than one count but fewer than ten. The gene calls are TRBV6-2 or TRBV6-3 and TRBJ2-2; D is undetermined. Deletions cut 6 bases from V and 5 bases from J, with 10 bases between. The CDR3 extends over 13 amino acids. Germline V lookup: CDR1 MNHEY, CDR2 SVGEGT. In nucleotides, the CDR3 is TGTGCCAGCAGGGTATATGAGACCGGGGAGCTGTTTTTT. Its protein is CASRVYETGELFF.

This chain joins TRBV14 and TRBJ2-1; 13 bases line up with TRBD2. The germline CDR1 and CDR2 sequences are SGHDN and FVKESK. The CDR3 spans 16 residues. The V gene end was trimmed by 7 bases and the J gene end by 11 bases; junction bases not matched to a gene: 14. CDR3 in amino acids: CASTPLTSGLAGKQFF. CDR3 coding DNA: TGTGCCAGCACCCCACTCACATCGGGACTAGCGGGGAAGCAGTTCTTC.

This clonotype was counted at least ten times. Written as DNA, the CDR3 is TGCAGTGCTAGAGTTCCGGCTGAAGAGACCCAGTACTTC. Protein product: CSARVPAEETQYF. V gene TRBV20-1 combines with J gene TRBJ2-5; unclear D gene. Germline CDR1 is DFQATT and CDR2 is SNEGSKA (reference sequence). The CDR3 length is 13 residues. Trimming left V 1 base short and J 3 bases short, with 9 bases between.

Regarding this clonotype: This could be a read error, since a much larger clone is one nucleotide away. This chain links TRBV5-1 with TRBJ2-5, with D hard to call. The V gene's germline CDR1 is SGHRS and CDR2 YFSETQ. The CDR3 sequence is 12 residues long. V was shortened by 1 base and J by 3 bases, with 4 bases between the two germline ends. The CDR3 here is CASSLFEETQYF. CDR3 nucleotides: TGCGCCAGCAGCTTGTTCGAAGAGACCCAGTACTTC. Together with reference TRBV5-1 and TRBJ2-5, the CDR3 gives the full variable domain: KAGVTQTPRYLIKTRGQQVTLSCSPISGHRSVSWYQQTPGQGLQFLFEYFSETQRNKGNFPGRFSGRQFSNSRSEMNVSTLELGDSALYLCASSLFEETQYFGPGTRLLVL.

The CDR3 nucleotides read TGTGCCAGCTCACCACTGGCGGGGGCCCAGCCAGATACGCAGTATTTT. It yields the protein CASSPLAGAQPDTQYF. The V gene is TRBV18, the J gene TRBJ2-3, with TRBD2 as a possible D gene (7 bases). Looked up from germline, CDR1 is KGHSH and CDR2 is LQKENI. This CDR3 contains 16 residues. Trimming pared 1 base from V and 4 bases from J, leaving 15 bases between.

The chain is built from TRBV7-2 and TRBJ2-3; D ambiguous. Per germline, CDR1 SGHTA and CDR2 FQGNSA. V lost 4 bases and J 6 bases, leaving 8 bases between the germline ends. CDR3 length: 12 amino acids. In DNA, the CDR3 is TGTGCCAGCAGCTCCTCAAGGGATACGCAGTATTTT. This sequence encodes CASSSSRDTQYF.

This chain connects TRBV7-8 to TRBJ2-7; 11 nucleotides agree with TRBD2. There are 16 residues in the CDR3. Germline assignment: CDR1 SGHVS and CDR2 FQNEAQ. V was clipped by 5 bases and J by 2 bases; unmatched bases: 8. CDR3 sequence reads: CASSTSGTSGAYEQYF. The CDR3 region has the DNA TGTGCCAGCAGCACCTCCGGGACTAGCGGTGCCTACGAGCAGTACTTC.

This clonotype came up a few times. The chain joins TRBV7-8 to TRBJ2-1, with D possibly matching TRBD1 (6 bases). Germline CDR1 reads SGHVS; CDR2 reads FQNEAQ. The CDR3 has 15 residues. V was pared by 1 base and J by 7 bases, with 14 bases between. The CDR3 spells CASSLVLQGKNEQFF. CDR3 nucleotides: TGTGCCAGCAGCTTAGTTCTGCAGGGGAAGAATGAGCAGTTCTTC.

This clonotype was seen only a few times. V gene TRBV7-8 combines with J gene TRBJ2-3; TRBD2 agrees at 9 bases. CDR1 is SGHVS and CDR2 is FQNEAQ in the germline V gene. The CDR3 has 18 residues. V shed 1 base and J 4 bases; nucleotides not matched to a gene: 12. The CDR3 here is CASSLGYRASGVSDTQYF. The CDR3 DNA reads TGTGCCAGCAGCTTAGGGTATAGGGCTAGCGGGGTCTCAGATACGCAGTATTTT.